Listed here is a single T cell receptor beta chain. Its matching antigen is unknown. The CDR3 is 13 amino acids. Trimming pared 4 bases from V and 0 bases from J, leaving 7 bases between. Germline V gene data show CDR1 as SGHTS and CDR2 as YDEGEE. TCRdb re-called the reads with MiXCR, one entry per CDR3 protein. The sample comprises roughly 990,000 distinct CDR3 sequences, around 32% of which are singletons, and about an eighth rests with the top ten. The data are from a study of T cell repertoires in cytomegalovirus infection. Study conclusions and caveats: Individuals carrying CMV plus the relevant HLA were identified by cumulative frequency of public TCR beta families. HLA-C-restricted CMV-specific TCR beta clonotypes prevailed in the ex vivo response.

The chain joins TRBV5-8 to TRBJ1-1; D unresolved. The source was cultured CD8+ T cells from PBMCs, collected from culture after CMV antigen stimulation. This TCR came from a human donor in good health (CMV status not recorded). Some clones in this sample may be carry-over from other donors' samples. CDR3 coding DNA: TGTGCCAGCAGCGCTCAGATGAACACTGAAGCTTTCTTT. Encoded protein: CASSAQMNTEAFF.